This T cell receptor beta chain was recorded in a study of T cell repertoires in cytomegalovirus infection. On the study more broadly: HLA-B-restricted CMV epitopes that are well studied, plus recently identified HLA-C-restricted ones, were used by the study. CMV infection and matching HLA type were both indicated by public TCR beta signatures.

Whole-study findings and limits: Summed frequency of shared TCR beta families picked out CMV carriers who also had the relevant HLA. Within the response measured ex vivo, HLA-C-restricted CMV-specific TCR beta clonotypes were dominant.

Comment on this clonotype: Its antigen is as yet unknown.

Each CDR3 protein is one row after TCRdb ran MiXCR on the reads. The sample holds some 900,000 distinct CDR3 sequences, about 31% seen once. Germline CDR1 reads LNHNV; CDR2 reads YYDKDF (reference sequence). V lost 9 bases and J lost 5, with 17 bases in between. The CDR3 is made up of 14 amino acids. Sequences were derived from cultured CD8+ T cells from PBMCs, sampled from culture after CMV antigen stimulation. This sequence originates from a human donor in good health (CMV status not recorded). Some clones in this sample may be carry-over from other donors' samples. This chain joins TRBV15 and TRBJ1-5; possible D gene TRBD1, 6 bases. Here the CDR3 reads CATSQGWGDQPQHF. In DNA form, the CDR3 reads TGTGCCACGAGTCAGGGGTGGGGGGATCAGCCCCAGCATTTT.